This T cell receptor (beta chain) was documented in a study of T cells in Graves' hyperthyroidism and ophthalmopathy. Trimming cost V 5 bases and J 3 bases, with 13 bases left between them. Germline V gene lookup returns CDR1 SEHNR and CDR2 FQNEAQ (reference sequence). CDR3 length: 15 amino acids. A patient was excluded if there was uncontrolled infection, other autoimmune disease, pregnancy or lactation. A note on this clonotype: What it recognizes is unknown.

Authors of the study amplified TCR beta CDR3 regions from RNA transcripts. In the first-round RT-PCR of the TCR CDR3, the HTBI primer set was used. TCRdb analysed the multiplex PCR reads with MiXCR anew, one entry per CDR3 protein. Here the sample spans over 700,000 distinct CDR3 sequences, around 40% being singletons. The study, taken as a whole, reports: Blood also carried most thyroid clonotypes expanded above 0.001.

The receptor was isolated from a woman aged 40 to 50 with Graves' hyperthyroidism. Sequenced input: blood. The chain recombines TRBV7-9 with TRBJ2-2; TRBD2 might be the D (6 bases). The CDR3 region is CASSDGGGYTGELFF. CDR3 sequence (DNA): TGTGCCAGCAGCGACGGGGGTGGCTACACCGGGGAGCTGTTTTTT.